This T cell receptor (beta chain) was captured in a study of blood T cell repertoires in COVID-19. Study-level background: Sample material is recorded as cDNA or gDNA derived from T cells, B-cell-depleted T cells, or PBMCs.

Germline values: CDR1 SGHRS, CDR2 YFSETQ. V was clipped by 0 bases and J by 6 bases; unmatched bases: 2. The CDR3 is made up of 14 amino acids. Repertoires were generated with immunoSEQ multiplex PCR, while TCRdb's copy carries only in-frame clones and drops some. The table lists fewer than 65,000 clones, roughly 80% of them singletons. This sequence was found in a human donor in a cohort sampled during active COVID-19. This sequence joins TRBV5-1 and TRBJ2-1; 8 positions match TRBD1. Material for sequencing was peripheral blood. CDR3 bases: TGCGCCAGCAGCTTGGGGACAGGGTTCAATGAGCAGTTCTTC. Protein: CASSLGTGFNEQFF.